Presented here are 23 T cell receptor beta chains from one specimen sequenced in a study of blood T cell repertoires in COVID-19. TCRdb keeps only in-frame clones here, not all; method: immunoSEQ multiplex PCR. The data hold tens of thousands of clones, with roughly 90% observed a single time. The sample taken for sequencing was peripheral blood. The origin of the receptors is a woman over 75 with acute or convalescent COVID-19.

This chain uses TRBV7-9 with TRBJ1-4; 7 bases are shared with TRBD1. Germline CDR1 reads SEHNR; CDR2 reads FQNEAQ (reference sequence). Trimming removed 4 bases from V and 7 bases from J; junction bases left unmatched: 12. There are 16 residues in the CDR3. This chain's CDR3 is CASSSPRQGTGEKLFF. The CDR3 DNA reads TGTGCCAGCAGCTCGCCAAGACAGGGCACCGGTGAAAAACTGTTTTTT.

CDR3 amino acids: CASTSWGDGNTIYF. CDR3 sequence (DNA): TGTGCCAGCACCTCTTGGGGGGATGGAAACACCATATATTTT. The V call is TRBV11-2, the J call TRBJ1-3; tentatively, D is TRBD1 (5 bases). Trimming removed 7 bases from V and 3 bases from J, with 13 bases in between. Germline assignment: CDR1 SGHAT and CDR2 FQNNGV. The CDR3 runs 14 residues.

CDR3 DNA sequence: TGTGCCAGCAGTGAAAGGCCAAGGCAGGGTCAGCCCCAGCATTTT. This sequence encodes CASSERPRQGQPQHF. The chain links TRBV2 to TRBJ1-5; maybe TRBD1 (5 bases). The CDR3 runs 15 residues. V was clipped by 2 bases and J by 6 bases, with 14 bases between them. CDR1 and CDR2 (germline): SNHLY, FYNNEI.

The V call is TRBV6-2 or TRBV6-3, the J call TRBJ1-1; tentatively, D is TRBD1 (6 bases). The germline V and J ends were trimmed by 0 bases and 5 bases, with 19 bases remaining between them. Germline values: CDR1 MNHEY, CDR2 SVGEGT. The CDR3 covers 17 residues. CDR3 residues: CASSYSDHRVVRTEAFF. Here the CDR3 DNA reads TGTGCCAGCAGTTACTCGGATCACAGGGTTGTTCGGACTGAAGCTTTCTTT.

V gene TRBV9 combines with J gene TRBJ1-2; D gene uncertain. In germline, CDR1 is SGDLS, CDR2 YYNGEE. V lost 4 bases and J 4 bases, leaving 14 bases between the germline ends. The CDR3 contains 14 residues. CDR3 sequence reads: CASSPTEAAYGYTF. The CDR3 DNA sequence: TGTGCCAGCAGCCCGACTGAAGCGGCCTATGGCTACACCTTC.

The chain links TRBV29-1 to TRBJ1-1, with TRBD1 identical over 12 bases. The CDR3 length is 18 residues. J gave up 6 bases and V 6 bases, and 20 bases lay outside the gene matches. Germline V gives CDR1 SQVTM, CDR2 ANQGSEA. CDR3 nucleotides: TGCAGCGTCCCGGGACAGGGGGCGGGAATGGGTCCGTACGCTGAAGCTTTCTTT. This codes for CSVPGQGAGMGPYAEAFF.

The chain's CDR3 is CASSPQHRVTSGNTIYF. The CDR3 DNA is TGTGCCAGCAGCCCGCAACACAGGGTTACTTCTGGAAACACCATATATTTT. The chain carries TRBV11-3 and TRBJ1-3; D may be TRBD1 (6 bases). Germline loops: CDR1 SGHNT, CDR2 YENEEA. The CDR3 is 17 amino acids. V was shortened by 5 bases and J by 1 base, with 18 bases between the two germline ends. The variable domain in full, completed from reference TRBV11-3 and TRBJ1-3, reads EAGVVQSPRYKIIEKKQPVAFWCNPISGHNTLYWYLQNLGQGPELLIRYENEEAVDDSQLPKDRFSAERLKGVDSTLKIQPAELGDSAVYLCASSPQHRVTSGNTIYFGEGSWLTVV.

The chain links TRBV27 to TRBJ1-1, with D maybe TRBD1 (5 bases). Deletions cut 6 bases from V and 1 base from J, with 18 bases between. CDR1 MNHEY and CDR2 SMNVEV come from the germline V gene (reference sequence). The CDR3 spans 16 residues. The CDR3 region is CASRNTWGSQNTEAFF. The DNA of the CDR3 is TGTGCCAGCAGAAACACATGGGGCTCCCAGAACACTGAAGCTTTCTTT.

The chain's CDR3 is CASSRWGEYQETQYF. The DNA of the CDR3 is TGTGCCAGTAGTCGGTGGGGGGAGTACCAAGAGACCCAGTACTTC. The gene calls are TRBV19 and TRBJ2-5; a possible D gene is TRBD2 (6 bases). Trimming took 5 bases from V and 0 from J, leaving 13 bases between them. Looked up from germline, CDR1 is LNHDA and CDR2 is SQIVND (reference sequence). This CDR3 has 15 amino acids.

This rearrangement joins TRBV19 to TRBJ1-1; possibly TRBD1 for D (5 bases). The CDR3 is 13 amino acids. Trimming left V 7 bases short and J 1 base short, with 10 bases between. CDR1 is LNHDA and CDR2 is SQIVND in the germline V gene (reference sequence). CDR3 DNA: TGTGCCAGTAATAGGGGTTCGAACACTGAAGCTTTCTTT. This gives the protein CASNRGSNTEAFF.

This chain joins TRBV5-1 and TRBJ2-3; 8 nucleotides align to TRBD1. The germline CDR1 and CDR2 sequences are SGHRS and YFSETQ. The J segment lost 4 bases and the V segment lost 3 bases, leaving 10 bases of the junction unmatched. CDR3 length: 16 amino acids. The CDR3 DNA reads as TGCGCCAGCAGCTCAACCGGGACAGGAGGACCAGATACGCAGTATTTT. Translation gives CASSSTGTGGPDTQYF.

The chain employs TRBV28 and TRBJ1-2, with 7 bases fitting TRBD1. CDR1 and CDR2 from the germline V gene are MDHEN and SYDVKM. V trimming: 4 bases; J trimming: 2 bases; junction bases outside the gene matches: 4. This CDR3 comprises 14 residues. Written as DNA, the CDR3 is TGTGCCAGCAGTTATCCGGGACAGAACTATGGCTACACCTTC. It encodes CASSYPGQNYGYTF.

This chain connects TRBV27 to TRBJ1-5; tentative D call: TRBD1 (5 bases). This CDR3 comprises 16 residues. Germline CDR1 is MNHEY and CDR2 is SMNVEV (reference sequence). Trimming pared 1 base from V and 0 bases from J, leaving 10 bases between. CDR3 sequence: CASSLFRDHSNQPQHF. The CDR3 DNA reads as TGTGCCAGCAGTTTATTCAGGGATCATAGCAATCAGCCCCAGCATTTT.

V gene TRBV24-1 combines with J gene TRBJ1-1, with D possibly matching TRBD1 (5 bases). Trimming pared 7 bases from V and 1 base from J, leaving 12 bases between. Germline values: CDR1 KGHDR, CDR2 SFDVKD. This CDR3 is built from 14 residues. CDR3 residues: CATRESDRNTEAFF. CDR3 nucleotide sequence: TGTGCCACCAGAGAATCCGACAGGAACACTGAAGCTTTCTTT.

J is TRBJ2-7 and V is TRBV30; 8 nucleotides line up with TRBD1. V trimming: 0 bases; J trimming: 7 bases; junction bases outside the gene matches: 11. This CDR3 is built from 15 residues. CDR1 GTSNPN and CDR2 SVGIG come from the germline V gene (reference sequence). CDR3 protein: CAWSVTGSGGREQYF. For the CDR3, the DNA is TGTGCCTGGAGTGTAACTGGGTCAGGGGGCCGGGAGCAGTACTTC. The complete variable domain, with remaining parts taken from reference TRBV30 and TRBJ2-7, reads SQTIHQWPATLVQPVGSPLSLECTVEGTSNPNLYWYRQAAGRGLQLLFYSVGIGQISSEVPQNLSASRPQDRQFILSSKKLLLSDSGFYLCAWSVTGSGGREQYFGPGTRLTVT.

The CDR3 region is CASSIVLAGAVEQFF. As DNA, the CDR3 is TGTGCCAGTAGTATAGTCCTAGCGGGGGCCGTTGAGCAGTTCTTC. This rearrangement joins TRBV19 to TRBJ2-1, with TRBD2 identical over 10 bases. The V segment lost 1 base and the J segment 9 bases; nucleotides outside the gene matches: 6. The CDR3 loop spans 15 amino acids. Germline CDR1 reads LNHDA; CDR2 reads SQIVND (reference sequence).

This chain joins TRBV2 and TRBJ2-1; 11 nucleotides line up with TRBD2. The V and J ends lost 6 bases and 8 bases, in that order; junction bases with no gene match: 6. Germline-derived CDR1 and CDR2 are SNHLY and FYNNEI. This CDR3 is built from 14 residues. CDR3 nucleotide sequence: TGTGCCAGCAGGGAACTAGCGGGAGCGGATGAGCAGTTCTTC. Its protein product is CASRELAGADEQFF.

This clone was recorded once. V and J are TRBV7-9 and TRBJ1-2; D gene uncertain. Deletions cut 8 bases from V and 3 bases from J, with 7 bases between. The CDR3 contains 11 residues. Germline CDR1 is SEHNR and CDR2 is FQNEAQ (reference sequence). CDR3 in DNA: TGTGCCAGCGGCAGCGACTATGGCTACACCTTC. Translating it yields CASGSDYGYTF. Full variable domain (remainder filled in from reference TRBV7-9 and TRBJ1-2): DTGVSQNPRHKITKRGQNVTFRCDPISEHNRLYWYRQTLGQGPEFLTYFQNEAQLEKSRLLSDRFSAERPKGSFSTLEIQRTEQGDSAMYLCASGSDYGYTFGSGTRLTVV.

The chain joins TRBV2 to TRBJ2-7; 8 bases align to TRBD1. CDR3 length equals 12 residues. Per the germline V gene, CDR1 is SNHLY and CDR2 is FYNNEI. The V and J ends lost 6 bases and 6 bases, in that order; junction bases with no gene match: 4. CDR3 amino acids: CASRPTGGEQYF. The CDR3 DNA reads TGTGCCAGCAGACCTACAGGGGGCGAGCAGTACTTC.

V and J are TRBV29-1 and TRBJ2-5, with D possibly TRBD1 on 6 matching bases. Per the germline V gene, CDR1 is SQVTM and CDR2 is ANQGSEA. There are 15 residues in the CDR3. V lost 4 bases and J 5 bases, leaving 20 bases between the germline ends. As DNA, the CDR3 is TGCAGCGTTGGTAGATCTGGGGGCTTTTCGGAGACCCAGTACTTC. It yields the protein CSVGRSGGFSETQYF. Looking up the rest from reference TRBV29-1 and TRBJ2-5 gives the full variable domain: SAVISQKPSRDICQRGTSLTIQCQVDSQVTMMFWYRQQPGQSLTLIATANQGSEATYESGFVIDKFPISRPNLTFSTLTVSNMSPEDSSIYLCSVGRSGGFSETQYFGPGTRLLVL.

V usage is TRBV5-1 and J usage is TRBJ1-3; TRBD1 might be the D (5 bases). Germline CDR1 is SGHRS and CDR2 is YFSETQ. The CDR3 covers 15 residues. Trimming took 1 base from V and 1 from J, leaving 9 bases between them. The CDR3 DNA reads TGCGCCAGCAGCTTGACGGGGGGATCTGGAAACACCATATATTTT. Its protein product is CASSLTGGSGNTIYF.

The chain recombines TRBV2 with TRBJ2-1; TRBD1 agrees at 9 bases. This CDR3 contains 14 residues. CDR1 is SNHLY, CDR2 FYNNEI, per germline. Trimming at V came to 5 bases and at J to 7 bases, leaving 6 bases not matched to a gene. CDR3 loop: CASSTGGAENEQFF. CDR3 sequence (DNA): TGTGCCAGCAGTACAGGGGGCGCGGAGAATGAGCAGTTCTTC.

This chain connects TRBV29-1 to TRBJ1-2; D unresolved. Germline assignment: CDR1 SQVTM and CDR2 ANQGSEA. This CDR3 spans 13 amino acids. V lost 7 bases to trimming and J lost 8 bases, with 20 bases between them. As DNA, the CDR3 is TGCAGCGGTCTTTCGGCGGGGATTCGGGGCTACACCTTC. Translating gives CSGLSAGIRGYTF.